The next 14 T cell receptor beta chains were all read from a single sample in a study of breast tumors, draining lymph nodes, adjacent tissues. TCRdb fed the multiplex PCR reads into MiXCR, producing one record per CDR3 protein. The repertoire includes tens of thousands of distinct CDR3 sequences, approximately 30% of them detected once, and roughly 7.3% sits in the top ten. Axillary draining lymph nodes of breast cancer patients supplied the node samples. The specimen sequenced was axillary lymph node tissue. The receptors come from a female donor with breast cancer. Some clones in this sample may be carry-over from other donors' samples.

This clonotype was picked up many times. The rearrangement uses TRBV28 and TRBJ2-7; 7 positions agree with TRBD2. The germline V gene has CDR1 MDHEN and CDR2 SYDVKM. J was trimmed by 2 bases and V by 4 bases; bases with no gene match: 11. The CDR3 contains 16 residues. CDR3 region: CASSSPSSGRAYEQYF. The CDR3 bases are TGTGCCAGCAGTTCCCCGAGTTCGGGGAGGGCCTACGAGCAGTACTTC. The whole variable domain, filled in from reference TRBV28 and TRBJ2-7, reads DVKVTQSSRYLVKRTGEKVFLECVQDMDHENMFWYRQDPGLGLRLIYFSYDVKMKEKGDIPEGYSVSREKKERFSLILESASTNQTSMYLCASSSPSSGRAYEQYFGPGTRLTVT.

Comments on this clonotype: Germline and junction disagree at one end, which may indicate a read error. This rearrangement joins TRBV7-3 to TRBJ2-7; 10 bases agree with TRBD2. This CDR3 contains 14 residues. The germline CDR1 and CDR2 sequences are SGHTA and FQGTGA. The CDR3 coding sequence is TGTTCCAGCAGCCCAGGACTAGCGGCCTACGAGCAGTACTTC. This codes for CSSSPGLAAYEQYF.

This clonotype was observed at least ten times. CDR3 nucleotides: TGTGCCAGCAGTGGCATTCAGGGGCGATATGGCTACACCTTC. Translation gives CASSGIQGRYGYTF. J is TRBJ1-2 and V is TRBV6-5; maybe TRBD1 (6 bases). The length of the CDR3 is 14 residues. In germline, CDR1 is MNHEY, CDR2 SVGAGI. The V and J ends lost 5 bases and 5 bases respectively, with 15 bases between them.

This clonotype was counted ten times or more. V is TRBV6-1 and J is TRBJ2-7, with 11 bases lining up with TRBD2. Germline V gene lookup returns CDR1 MNHNS and CDR2 SASEGT. Trimming at V came to 1 base and at J to 4 bases, leaving 6 bases not matched to a gene. The length of the CDR3 is 16 residues. CDR3 coding DNA: TGTGCCAGCAGTGAAGGACTAGCGGGATCATCTTACGAGCAGTACTTC. It translates to CASSEGLAGSSYEQYF.

This clonotype has a handful of counts. This chain links TRBV19 with TRBJ2-1, with D unresolved. The germline V and J ends were trimmed by 9 bases and 3 bases, with 15 bases remaining between them. Germline values: CDR1 LNHDA, CDR2 SQIVND (reference sequence). This CDR3 is built from 14 residues. Here the CDR3 reads CASRSEGFYNEQFF. DNA for the CDR3: TGTGCCAGCCGAAGTGAAGGGTTCTACAATGAGCAGTTCTTC.

This sequence joins TRBV29-1 and TRBJ2-7; the D call may be TRBD1 or TRBD2 (5 bases each). Germline-derived CDR1 and CDR2 are SQVTM and ANQGSEA. Trimming cost V 7 bases and J 3 bases, with 10 bases left between them. The CDR3 totals 11 residues. DNA of the CDR3: TGCAGCGCCGGGACCCGCTACGAGCAGTACTTC. This gives the protein CSAGTRYEQYF.

Comments on this clonotype: Given a much more abundant clone one base away, this may be a read error. This chain joins TRBV11-1 and TRBJ2-2; perhaps TRBD1 as D (6 bases). Per the germline V gene, CDR1 is SGHAT and CDR2 is FQDESV (reference sequence). The CDR3 consists of 15 residues. Between the trimmed V and J ends, which lost 8 bases and 4 bases, there was a span of 17 bases. The CDR3 region is CASVTDRQTTGELFF. CDR3 bases: TGTGCCAGCGTGACAGACAGGCAGACCACCGGGGAGCTGTTTTTT.

This clonotype was seen repeatedly, ten times or more. The chain's CDR3 is CASSLRLAGANEQFF. In DNA, the CDR3 is TGTGCCAGCAGCCTAAGACTAGCGGGAGCTAATGAGCAGTTCTTC. The chain uses TRBV7-9 and TRBJ2-1; TRBD2 matches 12 bases. Per the germline V gene, CDR1 is SEHNR and CDR2 is FQNEAQ (reference sequence). The junction had 6 bases not matched to a gene; V was cut back by 5 bases and J by 7 bases. CDR3 length: 15 amino acids.

This clonotype has a count of ten or more. The gene calls are TRBV28 and TRBJ1-2; D not certain. Germline V lookup: CDR1 MDHEN, CDR2 SYDVKM. This CDR3 has 13 amino acids. The V end lost 6 bases, the J end lost 3 bases, and 11 bases lay between the germline ends. The CDR3 is CASRRRRDYGYTF. As DNA, the CDR3 is TGTGCCAGCAGACGGCGTAGGGACTATGGCTACACCTTC.

V usage is TRBV10-1 and J usage is TRBJ2-1; D possibly corresponds to TRBD2 (6 bases). The CDR3 is made up of 14 amino acids. CDR1 WNHNN and CDR2 SYGVQD come from the germline V gene (reference sequence). V lost 3 bases and J lost 8, with 14 bases in between. CDR3 sequence reads: CASSDPGLTDEQFF. The CDR3 region has the DNA TGCGCCAGCAGTGACCCGGGACTTACCGATGAGCAGTTCTTC.

The chain is built from TRBV7-9 and TRBJ2-7, with 9 bases lining up with TRBD2. V shed 7 bases, J shed 4 bases, and the junction held 11 bases outside the gene matches. CDR3 length: 15 residues. The germline V gene has CDR1 SEHNR and CDR2 FQNEAQ (reference sequence). Here the CDR3 reads CASTVGGRASYEQYF. CDR3 DNA: TGTGCCAGCACCGTAGGCGGGAGGGCCTCTTACGAGCAGTACTTC.

This clonotype has more than one count but fewer than ten. This rearrangement joins TRBV29-1 to TRBJ1-1; TRBD1 is a possible D gene (5 bases). The CDR3 is 16 residues long. V shed 0 bases and J shed 3 bases, with 17 bases lying between them. Germline CDR1 is SQVTM and CDR2 is ANQGSEA. The CDR3 DNA follows: TGCAGCGTTGAAGAAGAGTGGGGGGGGTTTTACACTGAAGCTTTCTTT. This gives the protein CSVEEEWGGFYTEAFF.

This clonotype has a count of ten or more. The CDR3 nucleotides read TGTGCCAGCAGCCCCGGGACAGCATTCTACGAGCAGTACTTC. It yields the protein CASSPGTAFYEQYF. The chain employs TRBV27 and TRBJ2-7, with 7 bases lining up with TRBD1. After removal of 6 bases from V and 3 bases from J, the junction contained 8 bases not matched to a gene. The length of the CDR3 is 14 residues. Looked up from germline, CDR1 is MNHEY and CDR2 is SMNVEV (reference sequence).

This clonotype was seen repeatedly, ten times or more. The CDR3 bases are TGTGCCAGCAGTTCCAGGGTTAGCGGGGTAACTGAGCAGTACTTC. It specifies CASSSRVSGVTEQYF. The chain has TRBV12-3 or TRBV12-4 and TRBJ2-7, with 8 bases that match TRBD2. With V trimmed by 4 bases and J by 7 bases, 12 bases remained unmatched. This CDR3 is 15 amino acids long.